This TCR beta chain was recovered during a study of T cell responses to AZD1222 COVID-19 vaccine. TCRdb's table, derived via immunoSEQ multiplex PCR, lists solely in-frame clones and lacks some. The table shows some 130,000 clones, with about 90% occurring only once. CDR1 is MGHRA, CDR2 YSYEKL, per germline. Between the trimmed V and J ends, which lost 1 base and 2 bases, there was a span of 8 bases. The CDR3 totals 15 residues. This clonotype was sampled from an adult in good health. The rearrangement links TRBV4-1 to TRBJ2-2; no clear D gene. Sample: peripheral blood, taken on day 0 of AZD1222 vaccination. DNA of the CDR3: TGCGCCAGCAGCCAAGCCCGTGGAAACACCGGGGAGCTGTTTTTT. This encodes CASSQARGNTGELFF.